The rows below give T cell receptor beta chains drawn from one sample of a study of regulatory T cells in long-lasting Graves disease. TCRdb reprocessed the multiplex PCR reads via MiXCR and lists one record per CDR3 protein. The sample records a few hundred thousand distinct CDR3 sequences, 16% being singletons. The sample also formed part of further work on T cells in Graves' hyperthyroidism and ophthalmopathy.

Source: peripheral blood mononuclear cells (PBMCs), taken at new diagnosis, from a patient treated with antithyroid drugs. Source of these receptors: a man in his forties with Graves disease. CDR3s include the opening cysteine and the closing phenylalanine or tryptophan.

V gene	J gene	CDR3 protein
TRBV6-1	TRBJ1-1	CASTLSGGFAEAFF
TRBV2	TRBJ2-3	CASSGGTGTDTQYF
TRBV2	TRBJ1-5	CASGFDGNQPQHF
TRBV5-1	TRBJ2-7	CASSLTGQTYEQYF
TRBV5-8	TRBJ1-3	CASSSGVTSLSGNTIYF
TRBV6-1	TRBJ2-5	CASSQGGWQETQYF
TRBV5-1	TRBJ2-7	CASSPGTGSSYEQYF
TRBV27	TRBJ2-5	CASSFRLAGGLETQYF
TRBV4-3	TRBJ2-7	CASSQGYQFGYEQYF
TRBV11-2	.	CASSLATLAETQYF
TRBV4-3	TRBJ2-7	CASSQDAGTGVYEQYF
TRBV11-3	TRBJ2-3	CASSLVRQGGDTQYF
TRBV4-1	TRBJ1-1	CASSQAHKGAKAFF
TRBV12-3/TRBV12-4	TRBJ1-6	CASSTRQGSVSPLHF
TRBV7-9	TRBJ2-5	CASSGTGGPQETQYF
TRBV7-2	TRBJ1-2	CASSSGTGGPYGYTF
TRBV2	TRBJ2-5	CASSGIAGAETQYF
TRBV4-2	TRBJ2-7	CASSGGGLAFHPSYEQYF
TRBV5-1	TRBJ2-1	CASSFGLANHEQFF
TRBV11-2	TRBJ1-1	CASSWGTGNTEAFF
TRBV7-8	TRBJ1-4	CASSLAGVYNEKLFF
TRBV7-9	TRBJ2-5	CASRQPARGPAGVAETQYF
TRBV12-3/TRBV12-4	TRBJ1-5	CASSSAGRGPNQPQHF
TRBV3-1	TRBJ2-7	CASSQGVTWGDPYEQYF
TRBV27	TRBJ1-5	CASSLWGTGSNQPQHF
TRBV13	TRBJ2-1	CASSTNRAHHEQFF
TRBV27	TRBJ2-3	CASSFRHRIGDTQYF
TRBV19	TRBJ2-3	CASSTPGTGITDTQYF